This TCR beta chain comes out of a study of blood T cell repertoires in COVID-19. The overall study: Researchers got acute and convalescent COVID-19 samples from the United States, Italy and Spain. T cells, B-cell-depleted T cells, or PBMCs supplied cDNA or gDNA.

Original handling: The assay estimated nucleated cells by amplifying reference gene primers. Here immunoSEQ multiplex PCR was the method, and the copy in TCRdb shows in-frame clones only, minus some. The V and J calls and clone size come from that table; D and trimming were worked out from the DNA. The sample lists 25,000 to 35,000 clones; more than 85% were seen once. Per the germline V gene, CDR1 is MRHNA and CDR2 is SNTAGT. After removal of 3 bases from V and 4 bases from J, the junction contained 9 bases not matched to a gene. This CDR3 spans 18 amino acids. The chain carries TRBV6-4 and TRBJ2-3, with 14 bases fitting TRBD2. Specimen: peripheral blood. This receptor was obtained from a human donor in a cohort sampled during active COVID-19. The donor label of this sample is uncertain. The CDR3 reads CASSEELGLAGASDTQYF. The CDR3 region has the DNA TGTGCCAGCAGTGAGGAATTGGGACTAGCGGGAGCATCAGATACGCAGTATTTT.